The entry below gives a single TCR beta chain sequence along with its context. The donors, all of them Caucasian adults, lived in Nashville, Tennessee. The data belong to a study of shared clonotypes between healthy human individuals. In the study overall: Donors consisted of two women and a few men between 18 and 49.

The authors loaded 200 ng DNA, approximately 30,000 T cell genomes, into sorted-subset replicate PCRs. In the source study's methods: ImmunoSEQ only sent back junction sequences with no quality scores, so filtering was done differently. TCRdb keeps only in-frame clones here, not all; method: immunoSEQ multiplex PCR. The DNA gave D and trimming, while V, J and clone size come from that table. Here the sample spans approximately 1.5 million clones, approximately 98.5% being singletons. The sequence was obtained from a man aged 25-45 years in good health. Source material: naive CD4+ T cells sorted from blood. Indicated subset: CD45RA+ positively selected.

CDR3 nucleotides: TGCGCCAGCAGCTTGGATGGTAGCGGGGCAGATACGCAGTATTTT. Encoded protein: CASSLDGSGADTQYF. V and J are TRBV5-1 and TRBJ2-3, with TRBD2 identical over 8 bases. Trimming took 0 bases from V and 4 from J; bases not matched to a gene: 4. This CDR3 is built from 15 residues. Per the germline V gene, CDR1 is SGHRS and CDR2 is YFSETQ.